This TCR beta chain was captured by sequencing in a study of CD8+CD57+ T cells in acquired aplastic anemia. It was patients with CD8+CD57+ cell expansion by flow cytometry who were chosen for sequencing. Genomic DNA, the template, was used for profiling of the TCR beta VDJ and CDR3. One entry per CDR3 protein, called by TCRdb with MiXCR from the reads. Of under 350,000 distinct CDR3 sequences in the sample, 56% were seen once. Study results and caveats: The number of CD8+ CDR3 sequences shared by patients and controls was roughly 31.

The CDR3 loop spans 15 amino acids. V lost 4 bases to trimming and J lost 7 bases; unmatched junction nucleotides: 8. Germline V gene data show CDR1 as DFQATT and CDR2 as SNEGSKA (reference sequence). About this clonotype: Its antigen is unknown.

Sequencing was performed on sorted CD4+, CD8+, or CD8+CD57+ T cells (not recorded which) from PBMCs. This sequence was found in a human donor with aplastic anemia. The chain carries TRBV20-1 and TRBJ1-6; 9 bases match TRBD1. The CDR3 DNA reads TGCAGTGCTACCTCACCCGGGACAGGGAATTCACCCCTCCACTTT. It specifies CSATSPGTGNSPLHF.